This T cell receptor beta chain was sequenced in a study of T cell responses to AZD1222 COVID-19 vaccine. V shed 10 bases, J shed 7 bases, and the junction held 6 bases outside the gene matches. The CDR3 sequence is 13 residues long. Per germline, CDR1 MNHEY and CDR2 SVGAGI. Points from the study as a whole: Only 5 or 6 people who got AZD1222 tested seropositive at baseline. Repertoire collection took place solely once the T cell response had peaked. Spike-wide coverage was observed for vaccine-associated CD4 TCRs, with dominant responses at 160-218 and 743-854.

For this clone: Its antigen is as yet unknown.

Measured with immunoSEQ multiplex PCR; TCRdb has only the in-frame clones, and not every one. The sample has some 150,000 clones, around 87% seen once. This clonotype originated in an adult who received the AZD1222 COVID-19 vaccine. The rearrangement links TRBV6-5 to TRBJ2-7; 14 bases are a match to TRBD2. The sample in question was peripheral blood, obtained 28 days after the second AZD1222 dose. The CDR3, as DNA: TGTGCCACCTCGAGGACTAGCGGGGGGGAGCAGTACTTC. This encodes CATSRTSGGEQYF.